The 13 T cell receptor beta chains reported below all come from one sample, sequenced in a study of cytomegalovirus exposure and HLA in healthy donors. Use of 60 Vbeta and 13 Jbeta primers characterized the PCR. Only in-frame clones appear in the TCRdb table, and some are missing; sequencing was by immunoSEQ multiplex PCR. The table lists 95,000 to 150,000 clones, over 70% of them singletons, with 3% to 4% in the top ten. Sequenced: PBMCs. These receptors all stem from a woman aged 45-65 years in good health and CMV-seronegative.

This clone was seen only once. The rearrangement joins TRBV18 to TRBJ2-7; no reliable D call. The V gene lost 2 bases and the J gene lost 4 bases, with 9 bases spanning the gap. The CDR3 covers 13 residues. CDR1 is KGHSH and CDR2 is LQKENI in the germline V gene. CDR3 loop: CASSPNPQYEQYF. CDR3 sequence (DNA): TGTGCCAGCTCACCAAACCCCCAGTACGAGCAGTACTTC.

The chain couples TRBV4-3 to TRBJ2-3, with 9 bases lining up with TRBD2. CDR3 size: 17 residues. Trimming took 4 bases from V and 5 from J; bases not matched to a gene: 13. Germline CDR1 reads LGHNA; CDR2 reads YSLEER. The chain's CDR3 is CASSPGAGGRAEDTQYF. The CDR3 DNA sequence: TGCGCCAGCAGCCCAGGAGCAGGCGGGAGGGCCGAAGATACGCAGTATTTT.

The rearrangement links TRBV7-2 to TRBJ1-1, with 7 nucleotides matching TRBD1. With 3 bases clipped from V and 2 bases from J, the junction kept 6 bases outside the gene matches. Germline CDR1 SGHTA, CDR2 FQGNSA. The CDR3 contains 15 residues. CDR3 in DNA: TGTGCCAGCAGCTTCCCGGACAGGCGAAACACTGAAGCTTTCTTT. This translates into CASSFPDRRNTEAFF.

This chain connects TRBV7-9 to TRBJ1-4; D not resolved. The germline V gene encodes CDR1 SEHNR and CDR2 FQNEAQ (reference sequence). V was cut by 1 base and J by 7 bases, with 13 bases left in between. The CDR3 length is 15 residues. The DNA of the CDR3 is TGTGCCAGCAGCTTAGGGAGGCAGATTGGTGAAAAACTGTTTTTT. Translated, it gives CASSLGRQIGEKLFF.

The J gene is TRBJ2-7, the V gene TRBV4-3; the D is unclear. V was pared by 0 bases and J by 1 base, with 10 bases between. The CDR3 extends over 15 amino acids. Germline CDR1 is LGHNA and CDR2 is YSLEER. CDR3 coding DNA: TGCGCCAGCAGCCAAGAGGCCAAGAGGTCCTACGAGCAGTACTTC. Translating it yields CASSQEAKRSYEQYF.

The gene calls are TRBV5-4 and TRBJ2-5; TRBD1 aligns across 8 bases. Germline loops: CDR1 SGHNT, CDR2 YYREEE (reference sequence). The CDR3 is 13 residues long. Trimming took 5 bases from V and 3 from J; bases not matched to a gene: 3. The CDR3 here is CASRPTGEETQYF. DNA of the CDR3: TGTGCCAGCAGACCGACAGGGGAAGAGACCCAGTACTTC.

This sequence joins TRBV10-3 and TRBJ1-3; D gene uncertain. V was cut by 5 bases and J by 2 bases, with 13 bases left in between. Per the germline V gene, CDR1 is ENHRY and CDR2 is SYGVKD. The CDR3 consists of 15 residues. In DNA, the CDR3 is TGTGCCATCAGTCTCGGAGGGCAAGCTGGAAACACCATATATTTT. This translates into CAISLGGQAGNTIYF.

This chain connects TRBV10-3 to TRBJ2-5; 9 bases agree with TRBD1. TRBJ2-7 explains the end of the DNA better; the J call may be wrong. The CDR3 has 16 amino acids. CDR1 is ENHRY and CDR2 is SYGVKD in the germline V gene. CDR3 DNA sequence: TGTGCCATCAGTGAGGGCCGGGACAGGGTCTTGTACGAGCAGTACTTC. Its protein is CAISEGRDRVLYEQYF.

The rearrangement joins TRBV5-1 to TRBJ1-1; D might be TRBD1 (6 bases). Germline-derived CDR1 and CDR2 are SGHRS and YFSETQ. Deletions cut 0 bases from V and 5 bases from J, with 14 bases between. The CDR3 has 15 amino acids. CDR3 region: CASSLALGAQTEAFF. Written as DNA, the CDR3 is TGCGCCAGCAGCTTGGCCCTGGGGGCGCAAACTGAAGCTTTCTTT.

This clone appeared once. This chain links TRBV11-1 with TRBJ2-3; tentatively, D is TRBD1 (6 bases). The CDR3 is 15 amino acids. The germline V gene has CDR1 SGHAT and CDR2 FQDESV (reference sequence). Trimming shortened V by 0 bases and J by 3 bases, and 10 bases separated the two germline ends. CDR3 nucleotide sequence: TGTGCCAGCAGCTTAGCAGGGGGTCTAACAGATACGCAGTATTTT. It codes for CASSLAGGLTDTQYF.

The chain uses TRBV6-5 and TRBJ2-7, with 7 bases aligning to TRBD1. The germline V gene has CDR1 MNHEY and CDR2 SVGAGI. J lost 3 bases, V lost 4 bases, and 9 bases had no gene match. The CDR3 loop spans 15 amino acids. CDR3 sequence (DNA): TGTGCCAGCAGTTCCCTACTAGGACAGGTCTACGAGCAGTACTTC. This gives the protein CASSSLLGQVYEQYF.

The chain joins TRBV4-3 to TRBJ2-5, with 7 nucleotides matching TRBD2. Germline CDR1 LGHNA, CDR2 YSLEER. V lost 0 bases and J lost 5; bases outside the gene matches: 15. The CDR3 loop spans 18 amino acids. The DNA of the CDR3 is TGCGCCAGCAGCCAAGATCTCGTAGTCAGCGGGAATGAGGAGACCCAGTACTTC. It specifies CASSQDLVVSGNEETQYF.

This clone has just a few counts. Mismatch with germline at one junction end may stem from a read error. This CDR3 reads CASSQEGADTQYF. The CDR3, as DNA: TGCGCCAGCAGCCAAGAGGGGGCAGACACGCAGTATTTT. The rearrangement links TRBV4-3 to TRBJ2-3, with D perhaps TRBD1 (6 bases). The CDR3 runs to 13 residues. Germline lookup yields CDR1 LGHNA and CDR2 YSLEER.